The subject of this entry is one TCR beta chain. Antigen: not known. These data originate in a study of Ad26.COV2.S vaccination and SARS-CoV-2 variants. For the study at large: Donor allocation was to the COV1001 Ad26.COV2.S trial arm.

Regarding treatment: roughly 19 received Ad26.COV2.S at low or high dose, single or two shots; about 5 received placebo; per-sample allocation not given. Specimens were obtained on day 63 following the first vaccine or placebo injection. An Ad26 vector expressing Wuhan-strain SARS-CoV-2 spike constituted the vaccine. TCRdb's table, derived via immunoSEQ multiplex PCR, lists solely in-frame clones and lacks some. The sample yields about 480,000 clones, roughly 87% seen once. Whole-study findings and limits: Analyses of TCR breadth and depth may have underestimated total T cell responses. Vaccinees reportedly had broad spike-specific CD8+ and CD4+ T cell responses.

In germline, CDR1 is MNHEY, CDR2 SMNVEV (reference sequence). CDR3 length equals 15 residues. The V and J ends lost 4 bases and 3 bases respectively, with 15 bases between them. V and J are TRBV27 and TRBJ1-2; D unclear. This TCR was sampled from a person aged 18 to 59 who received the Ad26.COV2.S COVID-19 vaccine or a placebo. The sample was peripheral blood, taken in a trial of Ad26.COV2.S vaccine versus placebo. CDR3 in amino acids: CASSSQPPGYYGYTF. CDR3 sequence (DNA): TGTGCCAGCAGTTCCCAGCCCCCTGGATACTATGGCTACACCTTC.